Each of the 28 T cell receptor beta chains below was sequenced from the same sample in a study of early T cells in non-severe SARS-CoV-2 infection. TCRdb ran MiXCR on the 5' RACE reads and lists one entry per CDR3 protein. Of tens of thousands of distinct CDR3 sequences listed, 15% are singletons. Sequencing was carried out using whole blood. These receptors all come from an adult who was a healthcare worker with PCR-confirmed SARS-CoV-2 infection or an uninfected control (not recorded which).

There are a few counts of this clonotype. The chain links TRBV13 to TRBJ2-7; 12 positions match TRBD1. The CDR3 consists of 15 residues. J was trimmed by 4 bases and V by 5 bases; bases with no gene match: 6. CDR1 and CDR2 from the germline V gene are PRHDT and FYEKMQ (reference sequence). The CDR3 is CASSPLGQGAYEQYF. The CDR3 nucleotides read TGTGCCAGCAGCCCACTGGGACAGGGGGCTTACGAGCAGTACTTC.

This clonotype was found a few times. The chain combines TRBV20-1 with TRBJ1-1; D is possibly TRBD1 (5 bases). This CDR3 contains 15 residues. Trimming removed 5 bases at V and 0 bases at J, with 16 bases between. Germline CDR1 is DFQATT and CDR2 is SNEGSKA (reference sequence). The chain's CDR3 is CSADRSQGMNTEAFF. Written as DNA, the CDR3 is TGCAGTGCTGATAGATCCCAGGGAATGAACACTGAAGCTTTCTTT.

This clonotype has only a few counts. This chain joins TRBV2 and TRBJ2-7, with TRBD2 as a possible D gene (5 bases). The CDR3 sequence is 14 residues long. The V end lost 7 bases, the J end lost 2 bases, and 15 bases lay between the germline ends. From germline, CDR1 is SNHLY and CDR2 FYNNEI. CDR3 sequence: CASILGHGTYEQYF. The CDR3 bases are TGTGCCAGCATCCTAGGGCACGGGACCTACGAGCAGTACTTC.

The chain combines TRBV5-8 with TRBJ1-5, with 10 bases that match TRBD1. The length of the CDR3 is 15 residues. Germline CDR1 is SGHTS and CDR2 is YDEGEE. Trimming cost V 2 bases and J 5 bases; bases outside gene matches: 4. CDR3 sequence: CASSFRTGGHQPQHF. The CDR3 DNA reads as TGTGCCAGCAGCTTTCGGACAGGGGGGCATCAGCCCCAGCATTTT.

J is TRBJ2-5 and V is TRBV12-3 or TRBV12-4; 9 bases map to TRBD2. CDR3 length equals 16 residues. With V trimmed by 1 base and J by 0 bases, 3 bases remained unmatched. Here the CDR3 DNA reads TGTGCCAGCAGTTTAGATGTAGCGGGGGACCAAGAGACCCAGTACTTC. Its protein is CASSLDVAGDQETQYF.

This clonotype was picked up a small number of times. Here the CDR3 DNA reads TGTGCCAGCAGCGCGGTAGGACAGGGGGCGCGAAATCAGCCCCAGCATTTT. Translating gives CASSAVGQGARNQPQHF. V is TRBV7-2 and J is TRBJ1-5; 11 bases are shared with TRBD1. Germline CDR1 SGHTA, CDR2 FQGNSA. V lost 5 bases, J lost 4 bases, and 10 bases stayed unmatched. The CDR3 runs to 17 residues.

This clonotype was observed a handful of times. V gene TRBV7-3 combines with J gene TRBJ1-1; the match to TRBD1 covers 7 bases. The CDR3 has 14 amino acids. V lost 8 bases, J lost 0 bases, and 6 bases stayed unmatched. Per germline, CDR1 SGHTA and CDR2 FQGTGA. The CDR3 region is CASSPGQVNTEAFF. CDR3 coding DNA: TGTGCCAGCTCCCCCGGACAGGTGAACACTGAAGCTTTCTTT.

The V and J genes are TRBV3-1 and TRBJ2-1; no clear D. CDR1 LGHDT and CDR2 YNNKEL come from the germline V gene (reference sequence). This CDR3 is 13 amino acids long. V was cut by 0 bases and J by 6 bases, with 6 bases left in between. The CDR3 DNA reads as TGTGCCAGCAGCCAAGAGAACTTCAATGAGCAGTTCTTC. Amino acids: CASSQENFNEQFF.

This clonotype was recorded many times. The chain uses TRBV13 and TRBJ1-6; D is perhaps TRBD1 (6 bases). Germline V lookup: CDR1 PRHDT, CDR2 FYEKMQ (reference sequence). This CDR3 spans 15 amino acids. V was pared by 0 bases and J by 4 bases, with 7 bases between. The CDR3 region has the DNA TGTGCCAGCAGCTTAGGAACAGGGTATAATTCACCCCTCCACTTT. This encodes CASSLGTGYNSPLHF.

This clonotype has at least ten counts. The chain has TRBV24-1 and TRBJ2-1, with 7 positions matching TRBD1. Germline V gives CDR1 KGHDR, CDR2 SFDVKD. J lost 9 bases, V lost 5 bases, and 18 bases had no gene match. The CDR3 runs to 17 residues. CDR3 bases: TGTGCCACCAGTGCCCGCGTTCCGGGACAGTTCTCCGGTGAGCAGTTCTTC. This sequence encodes CATSARVPGQFSGEQFF.

On this clonotype itself: The conserved phenylalanine or tryptophan normally closing the CDR3 is absent here, so this likely arose from a read error. The chain employs TRBV27 and TRBJ1-6, with D hard to call. The CDR3 consists of 14 residues. V dropped 2 bases and J dropped 3 bases, with 5 bases sitting between them. Germline loops: CDR1 MNHEY, CDR2 SMNVEV (reference sequence). CDR3 sequence: CASSLESYNSPLHS. CDR3 coding DNA: TGTGCCAGCAGTTTAGAGAGCTATAATTCACCCCTCCACTCT.

V is TRBV29-1 and J is TRBJ2-1, with 7 nucleotides matching TRBD2. This CDR3 is 15 amino acids long. CDR1 and CDR2 (germline): SQVTM, ANQGSEA. With 4 bases clipped from V and 2 bases from J, the junction kept 8 bases outside the gene matches. CDR3 sequence (DNA): TGCAGCGTTGGGGCGCTAGCGGCCCCCTACAATGAGCAGTTCTTC. Translated, it gives CSVGALAAPYNEQFF.

This clonotype was observed a few times. This rearrangement joins TRBV4-3 to TRBJ2-1; D is undetermined. V lost 0 bases and J lost 9, with 12 bases in between. Per germline, CDR1 LGHNA and CDR2 YSLEER. The length of the CDR3 is 14 residues. The CDR3 loop is CASSQDGPSSEQFF. For the CDR3, the DNA is TGCGCCAGCAGCCAAGATGGCCCTAGTTCTGAGCAGTTCTTC.

The rearrangement uses TRBV29-1 and TRBJ2-1; the match to TRBD1 covers 8 bases. Germline loops: CDR1 SQVTM, CDR2 ANQGSEA. This CDR3 is 13 amino acids long. V dropped 6 bases and J dropped 8; count of bases not matched to a gene: 9. CDR3 region: CSVPPKTGDEQFF. CDR3 nucleotides: TGCAGCGTGCCCCCAAAGACAGGGGATGAGCAGTTCTTC.

This clonotype was detected only a few times. The rearrangement links TRBV4-3 to TRBJ1-1; unclear D gene. This CDR3 region has 19 residues. Trimming removed 0 bases at V and 1 base at J, with 21 bases between. Germline CDR1 reads LGHNA; CDR2 reads YSLEER. The CDR3 nucleotides are TGCGCCAGCAGCCAAGATTTGGTGGCAGTCGCAGGTGGGAACACTGAAGCTTTCTTT. Its protein product is CASSQDLVAVAGGNTEAFF.

This clonotype has just a few counts. The chain combines TRBV29-1 with TRBJ2-1; TRBD1 might be the D (5 bases). Germline assignment: CDR1 SQVTM and CDR2 ANQGSEA. The V end lost 5 bases, the J end lost 1 base, and 12 bases lay between the germline ends. This CDR3 region has 14 residues. CDR3 in DNA: TGCAGCGTTTGCCAGGGAAGATCCTACAATGAGCAGTTCTTC. It specifies CSVCQGRSYNEQFF.

This clonotype showed up many times. The gene calls are TRBV6-5 and TRBJ2-7, with D possibly being TRBD1 (7 bases). The CDR3 is made up of 14 amino acids. CDR1 is MNHEY, CDR2 SVGAGI, per germline. Trimming pared 2 bases from V and 5 bases from J, leaving 13 bases between. CDR3 coding DNA: TGTGCCAGCAGTTACGCGGGACAGAGCCACGAGCAGTACTTC. Encoded protein: CASSYAGQSHEQYF.

This chain's CDR3 is CASSPQTSGISDTQYF. CDR3 sequence (DNA): TGTGCCAGCAGCCCTCAGACTAGCGGGATATCAGATACGCAGTATTTT. The V call is TRBV4-2, the J call TRBJ2-3; 11 bases agree with TRBD2. The CDR3 is 16 amino acids. With 4 bases clipped from V and 4 bases from J, the junction kept 7 bases outside the gene matches. Germline CDR1 LGHNA, CDR2 YNFKEQ.

CDR3 in amino acids: CSARGLAKETQYF. DNA for the CDR3: TGCAGTGCTAGGGGACTCGCTAAAGAGACCCAGTACTTC. The V call is TRBV20-1, the J call TRBJ2-5; D may be TRBD2 (6 bases). Germline CDR1 reads DFQATT; CDR2 reads SNEGSKA (reference sequence). V lost 3 bases to trimming and J lost 3 bases, with 11 bases between them. The length of the CDR3 is 13 residues.

The chain employs TRBV20-1 and TRBJ2-7, with 7 bases matching TRBD1. Trimming took 4 bases from V and 6 from J; bases not matched to a gene: 18. Germline V gene sequence: CDR1 DFQATT, CDR2 SNEGSKA (reference sequence). The CDR3 totals 16 residues. The CDR3 spells CSAKGRWTGVLTEQYF. In DNA, the CDR3 is TGCAGTGCTAAGGGCCGGTGGACAGGCGTTTTGACCGAGCAGTACTTC.

The genes are TRBV29-1 and TRBJ2-4, with D perhaps matching TRBD1 (5 bases). V lost 6 bases to trimming and J lost 0 bases, with 12 bases between them. This CDR3 region has 14 residues. Germline V gene lookup returns CDR1 SQVTM and CDR2 ANQGSEA. The CDR3 is CSVQGLEAKNIQYF. The CDR3 nucleotides are TGCAGCGTCCAGGGCCTAGAAGCCAAAAACATTCAGTACTTC.

This clonotype was seen only a few times. This sequence joins TRBV9 and TRBJ2-5, with D possibly TRBD2 on 6 matching bases. Trimming stripped 7 bases from V and 0 bases from J, with 13 bases between. Germline CDR1 reads SGDLS; CDR2 reads YYNGEE. The CDR3 is 14 residues long. The CDR3 loop reads CASADGDYQETQYF. For the CDR3, the DNA is TGTGCCAGCGCGGACGGGGACTACCAAGAGACCCAGTACTTC.

The chain joins TRBV10-2 to TRBJ1-5; 7 bases line up with TRBD1. CDR1 and CDR2 from the germline V gene are WSHSY and SAAADI. V was pared by 5 bases and J by 7 bases, with 5 bases of the junction left unmatched. This CDR3 is built from 13 residues. The CDR3 DNA reads TGCGCCAGCAGTACCACAGGGGACCAGCCCCAGCATTTT. It specifies CASSTTGDQPQHF.

The chain is built from TRBV18 and TRBJ2-7; D is undetermined. This CDR3 has 13 residues. The V and J ends lost 6 bases and 3 bases respectively, with 12 bases between them. Germline V lookup: CDR1 KGHSH, CDR2 LQKENI. The CDR3 bases are TGTGCCAGCTCTCCCCCGGCCAACTACGAGCAGTACTTC. Its translation is CASSPPANYEQYF.

This clonotype is a singleton in its sample. The genes are TRBV6-5 and TRBJ2-2, with D tentatively TRBD2 (5 bases). The germline V and J ends were trimmed by 7 bases and 1 base, with 16 bases remaining between them. The CDR3 is made up of 16 amino acids. Germline V gene sequence: CDR1 MNHEY, CDR2 SVGAGI. CDR3 amino acids: CASTHRGQVNTGELFF. The CDR3 DNA reads TGTGCCAGCACGCACAGAGGGCAGGTGAACACCGGGGAGCTGTTTTTT.

This clonotype was counted a few times. The chain recombines TRBV6-5 with TRBJ2-3, with TRBD2 as a possible D gene (5 bases). Germline V gene lookup returns CDR1 MNHEY and CDR2 SVGAGI. V lost 3 bases and J lost 2, with 9 bases in between. CDR3 length equals 14 residues. The CDR3 region has the DNA TGTGCCAGCAGTTATCTACTAGACACAGATACGCAGTATTTT. Its translation: CASSYLLDTDTQYF.

This clonotype was seen repeatedly, ten times or more. The rearrangement links TRBV5-1 to TRBJ2-3; 7 bases map to TRBD1. Germline V lookup: CDR1 SGHRS, CDR2 YFSETQ. Trimming took 4 bases from V and 3 from J; bases not matched to a gene: 5. There are 14 residues in the CDR3. CDR3 loop: CASSPWTGTDTQYF. CDR3 nucleotides: TGCGCCAGCAGCCCCTGGACAGGTACAGATACGCAGTATTTT.

This clonotype was detected many times. The chain joins TRBV5-6 to TRBJ2-3, with D possibly TRBD2 on 6 matching bases. The V gene's germline CDR1 is SGHDT and CDR2 YYEEEE. The CDR3 totals 15 residues. V lost 0 bases and J 2 bases, leaving 10 bases between the germline ends. The CDR3 reads CASSLGAGTTDTQYF. CDR3 nucleotides: TGTGCCAGCAGCTTGGGGGCGGGGACCACAGATACGCAGTATTTT.